This TCR beta chain was found in a study of blood T cell repertoires in COVID-19. Looking at the study overall: Sample material is recorded as cDNA or gDNA derived from T cells, B-cell-depleted T cells, or PBMCs.

The V and J ends lost 0 bases and 2 bases respectively, with 6 bases between them. The CDR3 extends over 14 amino acids. CDR1 is KGHDR, CDR2 SFDVKD, per germline. The method was immunoSEQ multiplex PCR; TCRdb's version includes in-frame clones alone and lacks a portion of them. The sample includes around 140,000 clones, roughly four fifths seen only once; the top ten take approximately 3.8%. This TCR derives from a woman aged 60 to 75 with acute or convalescent COVID-19. Specimen: peripheral blood. V is TRBV24-1 and J is TRBJ1-2; D uncertain. CDR3 in amino acids: CATSDLSQNYGYTF. The CDR3 region has the DNA TGTGCCACCAGTGATTTGTCACAGAACTATGGCTACACCTTC.